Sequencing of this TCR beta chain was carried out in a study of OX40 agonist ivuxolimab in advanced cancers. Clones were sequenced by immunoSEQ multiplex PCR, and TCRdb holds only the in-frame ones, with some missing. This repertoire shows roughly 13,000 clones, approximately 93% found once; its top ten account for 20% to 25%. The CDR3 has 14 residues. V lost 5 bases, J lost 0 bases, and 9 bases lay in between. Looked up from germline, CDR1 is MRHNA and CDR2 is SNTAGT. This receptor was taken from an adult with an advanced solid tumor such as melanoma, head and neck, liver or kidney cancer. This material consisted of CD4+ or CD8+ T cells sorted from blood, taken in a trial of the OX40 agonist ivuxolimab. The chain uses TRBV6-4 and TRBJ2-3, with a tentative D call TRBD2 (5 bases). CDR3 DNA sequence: TGTGCCAGCAGTTCAGCGGCTAGCACAGATACGCAGTATTTT. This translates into CASSSAASTDTQYF.